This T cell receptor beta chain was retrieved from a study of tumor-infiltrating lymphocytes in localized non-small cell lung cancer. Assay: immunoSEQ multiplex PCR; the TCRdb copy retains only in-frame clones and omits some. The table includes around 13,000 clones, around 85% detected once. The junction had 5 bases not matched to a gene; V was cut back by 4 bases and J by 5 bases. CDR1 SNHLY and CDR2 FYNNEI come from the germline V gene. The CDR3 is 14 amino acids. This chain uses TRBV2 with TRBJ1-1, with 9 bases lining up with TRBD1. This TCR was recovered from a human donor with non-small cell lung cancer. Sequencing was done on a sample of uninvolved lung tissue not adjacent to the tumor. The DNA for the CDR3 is TGTGCCAGCAGTGGGGGGACAGGGCCGACTGAAGCTTTCTTT. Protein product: CASSGGTGPTEAFF.